Listed below are T cell receptor beta chains from one sample, sequenced in a study of cytotoxic CD8 clonotypes in ibrutinib-treated CLL. TCRdb's copy holds only in-frame clones and misses some; the assay was immunoSEQ multiplex PCR. The table records fewer than 50,000 clones, over 60% of them present only once. The sequences come from PBMCs, collected after 12 months of ibrutinib treatment. The receptors shown here come from a human donor with chronic lymphocytic leukemia. CDR3s leave out the opening cysteine and the closing phenylalanine or tryptophan. Clone size is shown for a subset of rows, as once, few, many or a class of expanded clone.

j_call v_call clone_size cdr3_aa
TRBJ2-1 TRBV27 . ASTPRWTSSNEQF
TRBJ1-1 TRBV19 . ASSHRFPAF
TRBJ2-5 TRBV11-3 . ASSRTSGRPQETQY
TRBJ2-3 TRBV5-1 . ASSLGGVSAGDTQY
TRBJ1-1 TRBV7-2 . ASSSRRDKAF
TRBJ2-1 TRBV7-2 . ASSIGLVNEQF
TRBJ1-2 TRBV27 . ASSKDRGVNYGYT
TRBJ2-1 TRBV11-3 . ASSPDPVPHNEQF
TRBJ2-1 TRBV7-8 once ASSPQGLAGVHEQF
TRBJ2-1 TRBV5-6 . ASSDTSGNDNEQF
TRBJ1-2 TRBV18 few ASSPQAGQGRNYGYT
TRBJ1-3 TRBV5-5 . ASSLGQDISTIY
TRBJ2-3 TRBV7-9 . ASSYITGLAERDTQY
TRBJ1-5 TRBV30 . AWSEGSDQPQH
TRBJ2-6 TRBV28 . ASSFVTGISGANVLT
TRBJ2-3 TRBV30 . AWKRDRSTDTQY
TRBJ2-1 TRBV5-1 once ASSQGLAGVKTNEQF
TRBJ2-3 TRBV28 . ASSLAQAGGWRDTQY
TRBJ2-7 TRBV5-1 . ASSNRAGVPHEQY
TRBJ2-3 TRBV30 . AWSKFTDTQY
TRBJ2-3 TRBV4-1 few ASSQGRTGEEDTQY
TRBJ2-5 TRBV5-6 few ASSGRQDRRTQY
TRBJ1-4 TRBV28 few ASSSGKLNEKLF
TRBJ2-7 TRBV30 . AWRGWTSGRNGYEQY
TRBJ2-1 TRBV9 . ASSAAHSGYPSSYNEQF
TRBJ1-1 TRBV7-9 . ASSITGGRTEAF
TRBJ2-7 TRBV10-1 . ASSRGQGYEQY
TRBJ1-1 TRBV5-1 . ASSQGGVGTEAF
TRBJ2-7 TRBV27 once ASSHPGTGGYEQY
TRBJ2-7 TRBV5-8 . ASSLLPAGNSYEQY
TRBJ2-2 TRBV27 . ASSTGLVWASGELF
TRBJ2-5 TRBV5-4 . ASSPTGTRGETQY
TRBJ2-2 TRBV9 . ASSSGTSGKGGELF
TRBJ2-1 TRBV28 . ASIYPPKALVSLSRGSYNEQF
TRBJ2-5 TRBV30 . AWSPASGQETQY
TRBJ1-1 TRBV10-1 . ASSVSWNTEAF
TRBJ1-1 TRBV6-5 . ASIPVIGTEAF
TRBJ2-2 TRBV7-7 few ASSLEDGAYTGELF
TRBJ2-3 TRBV18 once ASSSSGADTQY
TRBJ1-5 TRBV19 . ASSINTGLSNQPQH
TRBJ2-3 TRBV5-4 . ASSTGTSGRKDTQY
TRBJ1-4 TRBV7-2 . ASSLVGQYNEKLF
TRBJ2-1 TRBV5-6 . ASGGSAEQF
TRBJ2-3 TRBV7-9 . ASSPASGYTTDTQY
TRBJ2-1 TRBV2 . ASVNSGSLEQF
TRBJ1-5 TRBV4-1 . ASSQGQVQPQH
TRBJ1-1 TRBV2 . ASMQGLAGGAF
TRBJ2-5 TRBV7-2 . ASSLTRDAWETQY
TRBJ1-4 TRBV2 . ASWGLDRLATNEKLF
TRBJ2-1 TRBV28 . ALGEKSGLGNEQF
TRBJ2-7 TRBV14 . ASSVAGTWDEQY
TRBJ1-2 TRBV28 few ASSQRGYGYT
TRBJ2-7 TRBV7-2 . ASSATGLVGNEQY
TRBJ1-2 TRBV6-1 . ASSEGDQGGGRGYT
TRBJ2-7 TRBV6-1 . ASSEFVGANPSYEQY
TRBJ1-1 TRBV6-5 . ASSSTGGVGTEAF
TRBJ2-7 TRBV4-1 few ASMQTGGREQY
TRBJ1-3 TRBV29-1 . SVRSGNTIY
TRBJ1-5 TRBV28 . ASSLLYQPQH